The rows below give T cell receptor beta chains drawn from one sample of a study of metastatic and nonmetastatic thyroid tumors. TCRdb redid the clone calls on the PCR reads using MiXCR. The sample holds under 20,000 clones, roughly a quarter seen once. The sample comprised blood. Every receptor here comes from a female donor with papillary thyroid cancer or a benign thyroid nodule (not recorded which). Some clones in this sample may be carry-over from other donors' samples. CDR3s include the opening cysteine and the closing phenylalanine or tryptophan. D genes are given only for firm matches. Not all rows give a size; the values are once, few, many and, for expanded clones, a class.

abundance: -; d_gene: -; v_gene: TRBV4-2; j_gene: TRBJ2-5; CDR3nt: TGTGCCAACAGCCAAACCGGGACCGCCTCCGGGGAGACCCAGTACTTC; CDR3aa: CANSQTGTASGETQYF
abundance: medium-sized; d_gene: TRBD1; v_gene: TRBV12-3/TRBV12-4; j_gene: TRBJ2-1; CDR3nt: TGTGCCAGCAGTGGGAGACAGGGCTTAATACGTGAGCAGTTCTTC; CDR3aa: CASSGRQGLIREQFF
abundance: -; d_gene: -; v_gene: TRBV6-5; j_gene: TRBJ2-7; CDR3nt: TGTGCCAGCAGTTGGGGGGGACAGGTCGGGAGAGAGCAGTACTTC; CDR3aa: CASSWGGQVGREQYF
abundance: few; d_gene: -; v_gene: TRBV27; j_gene: TRBJ2-3; CDR3nt: TGTGCCAGCAGTTTACGTGGAGCTGGAGTCCGTAGCACAGATACGCAGTATTTT; CDR3aa: CASSLRGAGVRSTDTQYF
abundance: many; d_gene: TRBD2; v_gene: TRBV20-1; j_gene: TRBJ2-1; CDR3nt: TGCAGTGCTAGAGACCCCCAGGGAGGGGTCTTCGAGTTCTTC; CDR3aa: CSARDPQGGVFEFF
abundance: -; d_gene: -; v_gene: TRBV3-1; j_gene: TRBJ2-1; CDR3nt: TGTGCCAGCAGCAGCGCTAGCGCTAACAATGAGCAGTTCTTC; CDR3aa: CASSSASANNEQFF
abundance: many; d_gene: -; v_gene: TRBV4-2; j_gene: TRBJ1-6; CDR3nt: TGTGCCAGCAGCCAGGGTCCCGCTTTTTCCTATAATTCACCCCTCCACTTT; CDR3aa: CASSQGPAFSYNSPLHF
abundance: many; d_gene: TRBD2; v_gene: TRBV7-9; j_gene: TRBJ2-7; CDR3nt: TGTGCCAGCAGCCAACTAGCGGGACCTTACGAGCAGTACTTC; CDR3aa: CASSQLAGPYEQYF
abundance: -; d_gene: -; v_gene: TRBV28; j_gene: TRBJ2-3; CDR3nt: TGTGCCAGCATTTCCCACCCGGCAGATACGCAGTATTTT; CDR3aa: CASISHPADTQYF
abundance: -; d_gene: TRBD2; v_gene: TRBV13; j_gene: TRBJ2-2; CDR3nt: TGTGCCAGCAGCCTCACTAGCGGGATTCACACCGGGGAGCTGTTTTTT; CDR3aa: CASSLTSGIHTGELFF
abundance: medium-sized; d_gene: TRBD1; v_gene: TRBV6-1; j_gene: TRBJ1-2; CDR3nt: TGTGCCAGCAGCCAAGACAGGGGGCGCGTCTATGGCTACACCTTC; CDR3aa: CASSQDRGRVYGYTF
abundance: few; d_gene: TRBD2; v_gene: TRBV11-3; j_gene: TRBJ2-7; CDR3nt: TGTGCCAGCAGCTTAGATCCCCTAGCGGGCCCCTACGAGCAGTACTTC; CDR3aa: CASSLDPLAGPYEQYF
abundance: -; d_gene: -; v_gene: TRBV4-1; j_gene: TRBJ1-3; CDR3nt: TGCGCCAGCAGCCAAGAAGACAGAATAGGAAACACCATATATTTT; CDR3aa: CASSQEDRIGNTIYF
abundance: many; d_gene: TRBD1; v_gene: TRBV7-6; j_gene: TRBJ1-4; CDR3nt: TGTGCCAGCAGCCCCTACTCAGGACAGGGAGGAGAAAAACTGTTTTTT; CDR3aa: CASSPYSGQGGEKLFF
abundance: -; d_gene: TRBD2; v_gene: TRBV5-1; j_gene: TRBJ2-1; CDR3nt: TGCGCCAGCAGCTGGAATCCGGGACTAGCGGGAGAGGGAAGGTTCTTC; CDR3aa: CASSWNPGLAGEGRFF
abundance: many; d_gene: TRBD1; v_gene: TRBV5-1; j_gene: TRBJ2-2; CDR3nt: TGCGCCAGCAGCCGCACAGGGGGCGGTTTCTCGAACACCGGGGAGCTGTTTTTT; CDR3aa: CASSRTGGGFSNTGELFF
abundance: few; d_gene: -; v_gene: TRBV13; j_gene: TRBJ2-2; CDR3nt: TGTGCCAGCAGCCCCAGAAGTTGGTTGACCGGGGAGCTGTTTTTT; CDR3aa: CASSPRSWLTGELFF
abundance: medium-sized; d_gene: TRBD2; v_gene: TRBV12-3/TRBV12-4; j_gene: TRBJ2-3; CDR3nt: TGTGCCAGCAGTTTAGTCGGGGGGGCAGATACGCAGTATTTT; CDR3aa: CASSLVGGADTQYF
abundance: few; d_gene: TRBD1; v_gene: TRBV6-1; j_gene: TRBJ1-3; CDR3nt: TGTGCCAGCAGGCCCGGGACAGGGGGTATAAACACCATATATTTT; CDR3aa: CASRPGTGGINTIYF
abundance: -; d_gene: -; v_gene: TRBV12-1; j_gene: TRBJ2-2; CDR3nt: TGTGCCAGCAGCTTACCAGCGGGAGTGGGGGACTCGAACACCGGGGAGCTGTTTTTT; CDR3aa: CASSLPAGVGDSNTGELFF
abundance: -; d_gene: TRBD1; v_gene: TRBV12-3/TRBV12-4; j_gene: TRBJ2-1; CDR3nt: TGTGCCAGCAGCGATCCCGGGACAGGTCCTTACAATGAGCAGTTCTTC; CDR3aa: CASSDPGTGPYNEQFF
abundance: -; d_gene: -; v_gene: TRBV28; j_gene: TRBJ2-7; CDR3nt: TGTGCCAGCAGTTTTAGGGGGAAGGAGCCCTACGAGCAGTACTTC; CDR3aa: CASSFRGKEPYEQYF
abundance: medium-sized; d_gene: -; v_gene: TRBV6-5; j_gene: TRBJ1-2; CDR3nt: TGTGCCAGCAGTTACTCGAAGCCAGGCTACACCTTC; CDR3aa: CASSYSKPGYTF
abundance: medium-sized; d_gene: TRBD1; v_gene: TRBV24-1; j_gene: TRBJ2-2; CDR3nt: TGTGCCACCAGTGGGAGACAGGGGCGGGAGCTGTTTTTT; CDR3aa: CATSGRQGRELFF
abundance: many; d_gene: -; v_gene: TRBV20-1; j_gene: TRBJ2-7; CDR3nt: TGCAGTGCTAGAAGCCCCGATAGCGACTACGAGCAGTACTTC; CDR3aa: CSARSPDSDYEQYF
abundance: medium-sized; d_gene: -; v_gene: TRBV19; j_gene: TRBJ2-1; CDR3nt: TGTGCCAGTAGTATAGACCGCGCGGTGATGGAGCAGTTCTTC; CDR3aa: CASSIDRAVMEQFF
abundance: -; d_gene: TRBD1; v_gene: TRBV20-1; j_gene: TRBJ2-7; CDR3nt: TGCAGTGCAGAAAACCGGGACAGAGAGTTCGAGCAGTACTTC; CDR3aa: CSAENRDREFEQYF
abundance: -; d_gene: -; v_gene: TRBV6-1; j_gene: TRBJ2-7; CDR3nt: TGTGCCAGCAGTGGGTACTACGAGCAGTACTTC; CDR3aa: CASSGYYEQYF
abundance: few; d_gene: -; v_gene: TRBV12-3/TRBV12-4; j_gene: TRBJ1-1; CDR3nt: TGTGCCAGCAGTCCACATACCGGGGACCCAGGAGAAGCTTTCTTT; CDR3aa: CASSPHTGDPGEAFF